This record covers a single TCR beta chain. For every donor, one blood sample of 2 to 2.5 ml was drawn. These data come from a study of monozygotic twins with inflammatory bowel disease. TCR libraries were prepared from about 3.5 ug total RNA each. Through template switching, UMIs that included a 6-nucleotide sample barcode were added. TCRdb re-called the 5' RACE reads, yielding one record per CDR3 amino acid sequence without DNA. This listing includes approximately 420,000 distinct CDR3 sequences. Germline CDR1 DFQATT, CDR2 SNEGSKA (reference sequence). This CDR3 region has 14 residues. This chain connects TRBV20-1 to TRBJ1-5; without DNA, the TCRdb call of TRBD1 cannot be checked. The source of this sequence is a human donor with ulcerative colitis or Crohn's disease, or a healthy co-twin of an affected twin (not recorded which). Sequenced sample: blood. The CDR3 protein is CSAFTGVSNQPQHF.